Below are 16 T cell receptor beta chains sequenced from a single sample in a study of T cell changes during pregnancy in multiple sclerosis (dated by TCRdb to about 2019). The library was generated by the immunoSEQ multiplex PCR assay. TCRdb provides this immuneACCESS table in a form limited to in-frame rearrangements. Some clones are lacking; in checked studies, under half of them reflect an unresolved V gene, and why the rest are absent is not known. The sample contains some 60,000 clones, 93% of them found a single time. The ten top clones hold about 0.33% of the sample. Sample: CD4+ T cells from peripheral blood mononuclear cells, taken before pregnancy. The receptors here all came from a female donor with multiple sclerosis, enrolled in a pregnancy study.

The chain links TRBV18 to TRBJ2-5, with D perhaps TRBD1 (6 bases). The germline gives CDR1 KGHSH, CDR2 LQKENI. The V end was cut by 3 bases, the J end by 5 bases, with 16 bases between. The CDR3 covers 15 residues. CDR3 sequence: CASSPSTGFYETQYF. CDR3 coding DNA: TGTGCCAGCTCACCCTCGACAGGTTTTTACGAGACCCAGTACTTC.

The chain couples TRBV19 to TRBJ2-7; 16 bases are a match to TRBD2. With 8 bases clipped from V and 5 bases from J, the junction kept 3 bases outside the gene matches. Germline CDR1 and CDR2: LNHDA and SQIVND (reference sequence). CDR3 size: 14 residues. This chain's CDR3 is CASGTSGRAHEQYF. The CDR3 DNA reads as TGTGCCAGTGGGACTAGCGGGAGGGCCCACGAGCAGTACTTC.

The chain recombines TRBV11-2 with TRBJ2-1; weak D call: TRBD2 (5 bases). Germline lookup yields CDR1 SGHAT and CDR2 FQNNGV. V was trimmed by 3 bases and J by 7 bases, leaving 19 bases between them. The length of the CDR3 is 16 residues. The CDR3 coding sequence is TGTGCCAGCAGCTTTGGGAGACCGGGGAGAGCGAATGAGCAGTTCTTC. Its protein product is CASSFGRPGRANEQFF.

The chain links TRBV4-2 to TRBJ2-2; 14 bases fit TRBD2. The trim removed 1 base at V and 2 bases at J, leaving 9 bases unmatched. Germline loops: CDR1 LGHNA, CDR2 YNFKEQ. The CDR3 has 20 amino acids. The CDR3 spells CASSQVAGLAGGGNTGELFF. The CDR3 region has the DNA TGTGCCAGCAGCCAAGTAGCCGGACTAGCGGGAGGAGGAAACACCGGGGAGCTGTTTTTT.

The rearrangement uses TRBV7-3 and TRBJ2-2, with 10 bases matching TRBD2. The germline V gene encodes CDR1 SGHTA and CDR2 FQGTGA. V gave up 1 base and J gave up 6 bases; unmatched junction bases: 2. The CDR3 totals 15 residues. The CDR3 protein is CASSLKAGGAGELFF. As DNA, the CDR3 is TGTGCCAGCAGCTTAAAAGCGGGGGGGGCCGGGGAGCTGTTTTTT.

The V gene is TRBV25-1, the J gene TRBJ1-1, with D unclear. Germline V gene lookup returns CDR1 MGHDK and CDR2 SYGVNS. The CDR3 loop spans 16 amino acids. V was pared by 2 bases and J by 5 bases, with 18 bases between. The CDR3: CASSERGGQRLTEAFF. The CDR3 DNA is TGTGCCAGCAGTGAAAGAGGAGGGCAGCGCCTTACTGAAGCTTTCTTT. Filled out from reference TRBV25-1 and TRBJ1-1, the complete variable domain reads EADIYQTPRYLVIGTGKKITLECSQTMGHDKMYWYQQDPGMELHLIHYSYGVNSTEKGDLSSESTVSRIRTEHFPLTLESARPSHTSQYLCASSERGGQRLTEAFFGQGTRLTVV.

The chain carries TRBV28 and TRBJ1-3, with unresolved D. This CDR3 comprises 13 residues. In germline, CDR1 is MDHEN, CDR2 SYDVKM. Trimming left V 10 bases short and J 1 base short, with 11 bases between. The CDR3 loop reads CATNRISGNTIYF. The CDR3 DNA reads as TGTGCCACAAACAGAATTTCTGGAAACACCATATATTTT.

The chain links TRBV5-5 to TRBJ1-4; D may be TRBD1 (6 bases). Looked up from germline, CDR1 is SGHKS and CDR2 is YYEKEE (reference sequence). This CDR3 is built from 16 residues. The V end lost 4 bases, the J end lost 6 bases, and 19 bases lay between the germline ends. CDR3 in DNA: TGTGCCAGCAGCCCTCAGCAGGGGAATTTGCATGAAAAACTGTTTTTT. Translated: CASSPQQGNLHEKLFF. Full variable domain (missing parts from reference TRBV5-5 and TRBJ1-4): DAGVTQSPTHLIKTRGQQVTLRCSPISGHKSVSWYQQVLGQGPQFIFQYYEKEERGRGNFPDRFSARQFPNYSSELNVNALLLGDSALYLCASSPQQGNLHEKLFFGSGTQLSVL.

V gene TRBV9 combines with J gene TRBJ1-1; 8 nucleotides align to TRBD1. J was trimmed by 1 base and V by 0 bases; bases with no gene match: 5. This CDR3 has 16 amino acids. Germline lookup yields CDR1 SGDLS and CDR2 YYNGEE. This CDR3 reads CASSVDEDRENTEAFF. CDR3 bases: TGTGCCAGCAGCGTAGATGAGGACAGGGAGAACACTGAAGCTTTCTTT. Supplemented by reference TRBV9 and TRBJ1-1, the full variable domain reads DSGVTQTPKHLITATGQRVTLRCSPRSGDLSVYWYQQSLDQGLQFLIQYYNGEERAKGNILERFSAQQFPDLHSELNLSSLELGDSALYFCASSVDEDRENTEAFFGQGTRLTVV.

The genes are TRBV2 and TRBJ1-2, with TRBD1 matching 7 bases. J gave up 10 bases and V 4 bases, and 9 bases lay outside the gene matches. Germline V lookup: CDR1 SNHLY, CDR2 FYNNEI. This CDR3 has 13 amino acids. The CDR3 DNA follows: TGTGCCAGCAGTGTTGGACGGACAGGTGACTACACCTTC. It specifies CASSVGRTGDYTF.

This clone has a handful of counts. The genes are TRBV28 and TRBJ2-2, with 7 bases that match TRBD2. This CDR3 comprises 17 residues. V lost 1 base and J lost 6; bases outside the gene matches: 11. Germline V gene data show CDR1 as MDHEN and CDR2 as SYDVKM. CDR3 amino acids: CASSLSGVGGDAGELFF. CDR3 nucleotides: TGTGCCAGCAGTTTATCGGGGGTGGGAGGGGACGCCGGGGAGCTGTTTTTT.

V gene TRBV5-1 combines with J gene TRBJ2-1; 14 bases fit TRBD2. V was pared by 2 bases and J by 3 bases, with 4 bases of the junction left unmatched. The CDR3 length is 17 residues. Germline V gene sequence: CDR1 SGHRS, CDR2 YFSETQ. For the CDR3, the DNA is TGCGCCAGCAGCTTTGGGACTAGCGGGAGCATCTACAATGAGCAGTTCTTC. Translation gives CASSFGTSGSIYNEQFF.

The chain recombines TRBV6-5 with TRBJ2-3; TRBD2 matches 12 bases. The V segment lost 0 bases and the J segment 6 bases; nucleotides outside the gene matches: 4. The CDR3 loop spans 16 amino acids. Germline values: CDR1 MNHEY, CDR2 SVGAGI. The DNA of the CDR3 is TGTGCCAGCAGTTACTCAAGACTAGCGGGAGACGATACGCAGTATTTT. This translates into CASSYSRLAGDDTQYF.

This chain links TRBV25-1 with TRBJ2-5; 7 bases are shared with TRBD1. Germline-derived CDR1 and CDR2 are MGHDK and SYGVNS. CDR3 size: 15 residues. V trimming: 1 base; J trimming: 4 bases; junction bases outside the gene matches: 6. CDR3 in DNA: TGTGCCAGCAGTGAATCCAAGGGGGCCGGAGAGACCCAGTACTTC. Its protein product is CASSESKGAGETQYF.

This chain joins TRBV18 and TRBJ1-3, with a weak D call TRBD1 (6 bases). The CDR3 consists of 15 residues. Germline assignment: CDR1 KGHSH and CDR2 LQKENI. Trimming took off 5 bases at V and 2 bases at J, with 13 bases between the two ends. The CDR3 here is CASSIGQHAGNTIYF. DNA of the CDR3: TGTGCCAGCTCAATCGGACAGCATGCTGGAAACACCATATATTTT.

This chain links TRBV12-5 with TRBJ2-7, with TRBD1 matching 9 bases. Germline V gene lookup returns CDR1 LGHNT and CDR2 FRNRAP. This CDR3 is built from 15 residues. After removal of 6 bases from V and 1 base from J, the junction contained 7 bases not matched to a gene. The CDR3 coding sequence is TGTGCTAGTGGGCGGACCGGGACAGGGTCCTACGAGCAGTACTTC. It codes for CASGRTGTGSYEQYF. Filled out from reference TRBV12-5 and TRBJ2-7, the complete variable domain reads DARVTQTPRHKVTEMGQEVTMRCQPILGHNTVFWYRQTMMQGLELLAYFRNRAPLDDSGMPKDRFSAEMPDATLATLKIQPSEPRDSAVYFCASGRTGTGSYEQYFGPGTRLTVT.